This T cell receptor (beta chain) was documented in a study of T cell responses to AZD1222 COVID-19 vaccine. Sequencing used immunoSEQ multiplex PCR; TCRdb keeps in-frame clones, though not all of them. Here the sample spans about 140,000 clones, roughly 92% being singletons. The CDR3 runs to 14 residues. The V gene's germline CDR1 is MNHEY and CDR2 SVGAGI. Trimming removed 7 bases from V and 3 bases from J, with 16 bases in between. Concerning this clone itself: What it binds is not known.

General observations from the study: Every sample of the repertoires postdated the peak T cell response. Nearly half of spike-specific TCRs reportedly target unmutated variant regions.

The receptor was isolated from an adult in good health. V gene TRBV6-5 combines with J gene TRBJ2-7; D tentatively fits TRBD1 or TRBD2 (5 bases each). Specimen: peripheral blood, collected on day 0 of AZD1222 vaccination. CDR3 in DNA: TGTGCCAGCACCGAATGGGACGGAAACTACGAGCAGTACTTC. Translation: CASTEWDGNYEQYF.